This T cell receptor beta chain was identified during a study of T-cell memory formation after mild COVID-19 (dated by TCRdb to the early 2020s). Regarding the research as a whole: TCR sequence clusters from the two donors were largely donor specific. Longitudinal TCRalpha and TCRbeta repertoire sequencing tracked T-cell clones expanding and contracting after mild COVID-19 in a couple of donors. Two young, previously healthy adult volunteers made up the cohort, one male and one female. The investigation overall reported the following: The study covered only two mild cases, and larger cohorts including severe cases with pre-infection samples were considered necessary. SARS-CoV-2 specificity of the second-wave clones peaking on day 37 was not confirmed. Some responding clones were detected in pre-infection memory, which suggested that pre-existing cross-reactive memory T cells had joined the SARS-CoV-2 response. Contracting CD4+ clones were found mainly in CM and EM memory subsets, while CD8+ clones were enriched in EMRA. From day 15 to 85, contracting clones showed balanced CD4/CD8 phenotypes, whereas a second wave of clones that expanded from day 15 to 37 leaned towards CD4+.

Ficoll-Paque density gradient centrifugation was used to isolate PBMCs. Clipping removes 6 bases from V and 8 bases from J, with 10 as the unmatched junction base count. CDR1 and CDR2, looked up from the germline V gene, are MNHEY and SVGEGT. The CDR3 covers 14 residues, taking in both the cysteine and the phenylalanine. This entry keeps only the CDR3 DNA: 42 bases, framed from base 1. Sequencing was performed on an Illumina NovaSeq 6000. TCRalpha and TCRbeta cDNA libraries were built by 5'RACE with constant-segment primers, adding sample barcodes and unique molecular identifiers. RNA was extracted from every sample with Trizol reagent. The libraries were amplified in two PCR steps, and the second step added a second sample barcode and Illumina TruSeq adapters. The libraries were sequenced on an Illumina NovaSeq using 2 x 150 bp paired-end reads. Per the authors' processing: The reads were demultiplexed and collapsed into UMI-guided consensus sequences using migec v1.2.7. Using mixcr v2.1.11, the UMI consensuses were aligned to TRA and TRB V and J templates and assembled into clonotypes. Expanded or contracted clonotypes were those called significant by both edgeR and NoisET, with noise models trained on biological replicates. For edgeR calls, the cutoffs were a false discovery rate-adjusted p below 0.01 and a log2 fold-change threshold of 1. As an exploratory analysis of dynamics, max-normalized trajectories of the 1000 most abundant clonotypes were examined with PCA combined with hierarchical clustering. Each responding clone was given a CD4 or CD8 phenotype based on the CD4+ and CD8+ repertoires, which had been sequenced separately. The public reads were reprocessed in TCRdb via fastp at Q25 and MiXCR, keeping in-frame beta chains. Rows matching on CDR3 protein sequence are summarized as one entry with the most common DNA and genes. TCRdb, rather than the study authors, made the V and J calls. This sample gives about 560,000 distinct CDR3 sequences in total; roughly 17% of them show up just once. The ten largest clones take up more than 10% of the sample.

Remarks on this clonotype: What antigen it recognizes has not been identified. No base quality values were provided; no much bigger clone lies one nucleotide off.

The V and J segments used are TRBV6-2 or TRBV6-3 and TRBJ2-1; a stretch of 7 junction bases matches TRBD2. Material for sequencing was PBMCs or a T cell subset sorted from them (not recorded which). The sequence derives from an adult woman who had mild COVID-19 (a few samples of this study predate the infection). The sample titles of this study are shuffled in the database, so cell type and time point are left out; the donor was told from shared clones. The nucleotides read TGTGCCAGCAGGGGGACTAACCAAGGGGATGAGCAGTTCTTC. It is translated as CASRGTNQGDEQFF.